Listed below are T cell receptor beta chains from one sample, sequenced in a study of shared T cell receptors in the human thymus. The method was immunoSEQ multiplex PCR; TCRdb's version includes in-frame clones alone and lacks a portion of them. The repertoire holds 650,000 to 950,000 clones, with over 75% as singletons. The same specimen was also included in a second study, on human thymus T cells.

Sequenced input: thymocytes. The source is a girl under three years old with a congenital heart defect. CDR3s include the opening cysteine and the closing phenylalanine or tryptophan. D genes are given only for firm matches. Clone size, where shown, is once, few, many, or a class for clones that have expanded.

>14|TRBJ1-5|.|TRBV7-4|once
TGTGCCAGCAGCTCACCGGGTGGCAATCAGCCCCAGCATTTT
CASSSPGGNQPQHF
>15|TRBJ2-7|.|TRBV4-3|once
TGCGCCAGCAGCCAAGAATACAGGTCAATATCGCAGCAGTACTTC
CASSQEYRSISQQYF
>15|TRBJ2-5|TRBD2|TRBV15|.
TGTGCCACCAGCAGGAGGGATGCTAGCGGAGAGACCCAGTACTTC
CATSRRDASGETQYF
>19|TRBJ1-4|TRBD1|TRBV2|few
TGTGCCAGCAGTAGACTTCTTTACAGGGGGGAGATGACGGGTGAAAAACTGTTTTTT
CASSRLLYRGEMTGEKLFF
>15|TRBJ2-7|.|TRBV10-3|.
TGTGCCATCGGAGGGACCCGGGACTGGGCCAGCGAGCAGTACTTC
CAIGGTRDWASEQYF
>13|TRBJ1-1|TRBD1|TRBV2|once
TGTGCCAGCAGTGAGTACAGGGGCACTGAAGCTTTCTTT
CASSEYRGTEAFF
>15|TRBJ2-1|TRBD2|TRBV27|.
TGTGCCAGCAGACCCCCAGCGGGGGCGGGCGATGAGCAGTTCTTC
CASRPPAGAGDEQFF
>12|TRBJ1-1|.|TRBV5-6|.
TGTGCCAGTTTCAGGGTTAACACTGAAGCTTTCTTT
CASFRVNTEAFF
>16|TRBJ1-2|.|TRBV11-2|once
TGTGCCAGCAGCCACCCCTCCGGGACCCACAGGGACGGCTACACCTTC
CASSHPSGTHRDGYTF
>13|TRBJ2-7|.|TRBV27|.
TGTGCCAGCAGTTTATCGATAAACAACGAGCAGTACTTC
CASSLSINNEQYF
>14|TRBJ1-1|.|TRBV5-1|.
TGCGCCAGCAGCCGACTCGGGGGTTGGACTGAAGCTTTCTTT
CASSRLGGWTEAFF
>17|TRBJ1-3|TRBD1|TRBV4-3|few
TGCGCCAGCAGCGAATACCGGGACAGGGGTGGTGGAAACACCATATATTTT
CASSEYRDRGGGNTIYF
>13|TRBJ1-5|.|TRBV4-3|.
TGCGCCAGCAGCCAAGATACAGCGGAGCCCCAGCATTTT
CASSQDTAEPQHF
>15|TRBJ1-2|.|TRBV7-2|.
TGTGCCAGCAGCCCAGGATGGGGGCTAGGCTATGGCTACACCTTC
CASSPGWGLGYGYTF
>16|TRBJ1-5|.|TRBV10-3|few
TGTGCCATCAGTGAGGATTCCAGGGAACTTCATCAGCCCCAGCATTTT
CAISEDSRELHQPQHF
>13|TRBJ2-5|TRBD2|TRBV6-6|once
TGTGCCGGGGGGGGTGGGGCTAGGAAGACCCAGTACTTC
CAGGGGARKTQYF
>11|TRBJ1-2|.|TRBV20-1|.
TGCAGTGCTAGAGGGACTTATGGCTACACCTTC
CSARGTYGYTF
>15|TRBJ1-4|.|TRBV5-8|.
TGTGCCAGCAGCCTTGAGGCGGGACCTAATGAAAAACTGTTTTTT
CASSLEAGPNEKLFF
>16|TRBJ2-5|TRBD1|TRBV7-2|.
TGTGCCAGCTCACTCCGGGACAGGGGGAGTGGAGAGACCCAGTACTTC
CASSLRDRGSGETQYF
>10|TRBJ1-1|.|TRBV5-8|.
TGTGCCAGCAGCTTGGGCGAGGCTTTCTTT
CASSLGEAFF
>14|TRBJ1-6|.|TRBV27|.
TGTGCCAGCAGTGGACAGCCATATAATTCACCCCTCCACTTT
CASSGQPYNSPLHF
>17|TRBJ1-4|.|TRBV5-4|.
TGTGCCAGCAGCTGGGGGGAGAGCTTCAACAAAACAGAAAAACTGTTTTTT
CASSWGESFNKTEKLFF
>15|TRBJ1-5|TRBD1|TRBV4-1|.
TGCGCCAGCAGCCAAGACGGACAGGGGGATCAGCCCCAGCATTTT
CASSQDGQGDQPQHF
>15|TRBJ1-1|.|TRBV5-1|.
TGCGCCAGCAGCCGCACTGTAGACTTGAACACTGAAGCTTTCTTT
CASSRTVDLNTEAFF
>13|TRBJ1-2|.|TRBV5-1|.
TGCGCCAGCAGTCCTGACAGGTCCTATGGCTACACCTTC
CASSPDRSYGYTF
>16|TRBJ2-3|TRBD1|TRBV6-6|.
TGTGCCAGCAGCTACCTGGGACAGGGGTTGACAGATACGCAGTATTTT
CASSYLGQGLTDTQYF
>16|TRBJ2-1|.|TRBV7-2|.
TGTGCCAGCAGCTTATCCTATTCTTCCCGGTACAATGAGCAGTTCTTC
CASSLSYSSRYNEQFF
>16|TRBJ2-1|.|TRBV5-1|.
TGCGCCAGCAGCTTGGGGGCAACCAGGGGGAGGAGGGAGCAGTTCTTC
CASSLGATRGRREQFF
>16|TRBJ2-7|TRBD1|TRBV5-1|.
TGCGCCAGCAGTTCAATTGGGACAGCCGGCTCCTACGAGCAGTACTTC
CASSSIGTAGSYEQYF
>15|TRBJ1-5|.|TRBV18|.
TGTGCCAGCTCACCAGGCAGGGGCCTCAATCAGCCCCAGCATTTT
CASSPGRGLNQPQHF
>13|TRBJ2-7|.|TRBV5-4|.
TGTGCCAGCAGCTTCGCGCCACCTTACGAGCAGTACTTC
CASSFAPPYEQYF
>14|TRBJ1-1|TRBD1|TRBV4-1|.
TGCGCCAGCAGGCGGGACAGGGAGAACACTGAAGCTTTCTTT
CASRRDRENTEAFF
>15|TRBJ1-1|TRBD1|TRBV6-5|few
TGTGCCAGCAGTTATAGGCAGGGGGTAGGGACTGAAGCTTTCTTT
CASSYRQGVGTEAFF